This entry lists 29 T cell receptor beta chains sequenced from one sample in a study of preoperative IRX-2 immunotherapy in early breast cancer. TCRdb's copy holds only in-frame clones and misses some; the assay was immunoSEQ multiplex PCR. The sample holds tens of thousands of clones, roughly 77% seen once. Treatment meaning: preoperative locoregional IRX-2 cytokine immunotherapy. The specimen was lymph node tissue, collected after IRX-2 immunotherapy. These receptors were collected from a human donor with breast cancer.

This chain links TRBV18 with TRBJ1-3; the D is unclear. CDR3 length: 12 amino acids. V lost 2 bases and J lost 8, with 7 bases in between. In germline, CDR1 is KGHSH, CDR2 LQKENI. The DNA of the CDR3 is TGTGCCAGCTCACCAGATAGGGACACCATATATTTT. Its protein product is CASSPDRDTIYF. The variable domain in full, completed from reference TRBV18 and TRBJ1-3, reads NAGVMQNPRHLVRRRGQEARLRCSPMKGHSHVYWYRQLPEEGLKFMVYLQKENIIDESGMPKERFSAEFPKEGPSILRIQQVVRGDSAAYFCASSPDRDTIYFGEGSWLTVV.

This sequence joins TRBV19 and TRBJ2-7; D is uncertain. With 3 bases removed from V and 2 bases from J, the gap between germline ends came to 8 bases. The CDR3 consists of 13 residues. CDR1 is LNHDA, CDR2 SQIVND, per germline (reference sequence). The chain's CDR3 is CASSIVGAYEQYF. The CDR3 nucleotides read TGTGCCAGTAGTATTGTCGGAGCCTACGAGCAGTACTTC.

The chain employs TRBV10-3 and TRBJ1-1; D remains unclear. Germline V gene lookup returns CDR1 ENHRY and CDR2 SYGVKD. This CDR3 spans 13 amino acids. Trimming took off 6 bases at V and 1 base at J, with 9 bases between the two ends. The CDR3 DNA reads as TGTGCCATCAGACAGACGTCGAACACTGAAGCTTTCTTT. It encodes CAIRQTSNTEAFF.

Only one count was recorded for this clone. V usage is TRBV6-8 and J usage is TRBJ1-6; the D is unclear. Deletions cut 2 bases from V and 6 bases from J, with 11 bases between. The CDR3 totals 15 residues. Germline V lookup: CDR1 MNHGY, CDR2 SAAAGT. CDR3: CASSYESQRNSPLHF. For the CDR3, the DNA is TGTGCCAGCAGTTACGAGTCTCAGCGTAATTCACCCCTCCACTTT.

This chain links TRBV11-3 with TRBJ2-7, with D possibly called TRBD1 or TRBD2 (5 bases each). The CDR3 is 15 residues long. The germline V and J ends were trimmed by 5 bases and 4 bases, with 18 bases remaining between them. Germline V gene sequence: CDR1 SGHNT, CDR2 YENEEA. CDR3 residues: CASSGGSAGPYEQYV. The CDR3 DNA reads as TGTGCCAGCAGCGGGGGAAGTGCAGGTCCTTACGAGCAGTACGTC.

The J gene is TRBJ2-5, the V gene TRBV9; possibly TRBD2 for D (5 bases). Germline V lookup: CDR1 SGDLS, CDR2 YYNGEE. The CDR3 runs 12 residues. V gave up 6 bases and J gave up 9 bases, with 15 bases separating them. DNA of the CDR3: TGTGCCAGCAAGGGAGATACGGATCCCCAGTACTTC. This sequence encodes CASKGDTDPQYF.

This clone has a single count. The chain recombines TRBV19 with TRBJ1-3; D possibly corresponds to TRBD1 (6 bases). CDR1 LNHDA and CDR2 SQIVND come from the germline V gene (reference sequence). This CDR3 comprises 17 residues. Trimming took off 7 bases at V and 4 bases at J, with 23 bases between the two ends. The CDR3 DNA reads as TGTGCCAGTATAGGGAGGTGGGGGGCTTTCGGCGGAAACACCATATATTTT. Translating it yields CASIGRWGAFGGNTIYF.

This chain joins TRBV19 and TRBJ2-1; weak D call: TRBD1 (5 bases). Germline assignment: CDR1 LNHDA and CDR2 SQIVND (reference sequence). This CDR3 contains 15 residues. V dropped 3 bases and J dropped 0 bases, with 9 bases sitting between them. CDR3 in amino acids: CASSMTDSSYNEQFF. CDR3 sequence (DNA): TGTGCCAGTAGTATGACAGATAGCTCCTACAATGAGCAGTTCTTC.

The chain employs TRBV18 and TRBJ2-7; 8 bases are a match to TRBD2. The germline V gene encodes CDR1 KGHSH and CDR2 LQKENI. The V segment lost 8 bases and the J segment 1 base; nucleotides outside the gene matches: 7. The CDR3 runs 14 residues. CDR3 nucleotides: TGTGCCAGCACAGAGCGGGGGCGTTCCTACGAGCAGTACTTC. Amino acid sequence: CASTERGRSYEQYF.

This chain uses TRBV18 with TRBJ1-2, with 9 bases aligning to TRBD1. Germline loops: CDR1 KGHSH, CDR2 LQKENI. The CDR3 contains 15 residues. Trimming at V came to 3 bases and at J to 8 bases, leaving 10 bases not matched to a gene. This CDR3 is CASSPSGQGTRGYTF. CDR3 nucleotide sequence: TGTGCCAGCTCACCCTCGGGACAGGGCACTCGGGGCTACACCTTC. The entire variable domain, with the rest obtained from reference TRBV18 and TRBJ1-2, is as follows: NAGVMQNPRHLVRRRGQEARLRCSPMKGHSHVYWYRQLPEEGLKFMVYLQKENIIDESGMPKERFSAEFPKEGPSILRIQQVVRGDSAAYFCASSPSGQGTRGYTFGSGTRLTVV.

The genes are TRBV4-1 and TRBJ1-3; weak D call: TRBD1 (5 bases). Germline V gives CDR1 MGHRA, CDR2 YSYEKL. V was trimmed by 2 bases and J by 4 bases, leaving 12 bases between them. The CDR3 consists of 15 residues. The DNA for the CDR3 is TGCGCCAGCAGCCAATCCCTGGGGACGGGAAACACCATATATTTT. Translated: CASSQSLGTGNTIYF.

The chain recombines TRBV25-1 with TRBJ1-6; D may be TRBD1 (5 bases). Looked up from germline, CDR1 is MGHDK and CDR2 is SYGVNS. CDR3 length: 14 residues. V was shortened by 3 bases and J by 10 bases, with 13 bases between the two germline ends. CDR3 sequence: CASSDPGRVSPLHF. DNA for the CDR3: TGTGCCAGCAGTGATCCAGGGAGGGTCTCACCCCTCCACTTT.

The chain employs TRBV11-3 and TRBJ2-1; no firm D call. The V end was cut by 6 bases, the J end by 0 bases, with 12 bases between. This CDR3 comprises 15 residues. The germline gives CDR1 SGHNT, CDR2 YENEEA. The CDR3 DNA reads as TGTGCCAGCAGGCAATACGGTAGCTCCTACAATGAGCAGTTCTTC. This translates into CASRQYGSSYNEQFF.

The genes are TRBV19 and TRBJ1-1; no clear D gene. The CDR3 has 14 amino acids. CDR1 is LNHDA, CDR2 SQIVND, per germline (reference sequence). The germline V and J ends were trimmed by 10 bases and 6 bases, with 21 bases remaining between them. The CDR3 region is CATTSLEGRSEAFF. The CDR3 coding sequence is TGTGCCACCACTTCGCTTGAAGGACGGTCTGAAGCTTTCTTT.

The V and J genes are TRBV10-2 and TRBJ1-2, with 10 bases matching TRBD1. The CDR3 has 17 amino acids. Germline V gene data show CDR1 as WSHSY and CDR2 as SAAADI. The junction had 10 bases not matched to a gene; V was cut back by 2 bases and J by 4 bases. CDR3 DNA: TGCGCCAGCAGTGAGACCGGGACAGGGGCCACCATCTATGGCTACACCTTC. This translates into CASSETGTGATIYGYTF.

The chain links TRBV14 to TRBJ1-2; the D is unclear. The V and J ends lost 0 bases and 8 bases respectively, with 4 bases between them. This CDR3 region has 11 residues. Germline CDR1 SGHDN, CDR2 FVKESK. The CDR3 DNA sequence: TGTGCCAGCAGCCAAGATTTCGGCTACACCTTC. The encoded protein is CASSQDFGYTF.

The chain joins TRBV10-2 to TRBJ1-5; D gene ambiguous. The CDR3 loop spans 13 amino acids. Germline V gene sequence: CDR1 WSHSY, CDR2 SAAADI. V dropped 6 bases and J dropped 0 bases, with 6 bases sitting between them. In DNA, the CDR3 is TGCGCCAGCAGCTACGGTAGCAATCAGCCCCAGCATTTT. Residues: CASSYGSNQPQHF.

The chain recombines TRBV6-8 with TRBJ2-7, with D maybe TRBD1 (5 bases). This CDR3 has 16 residues. Trimming shortened V by 2 bases and J by 0 bases, and 14 bases separated the two germline ends. Per the germline V gene, CDR1 is MNHGY and CDR2 is SAAAGT. The CDR3 region has the DNA TGTGCCAGCAGTTACCTAGGGGTGGGGCGCTCCTACGAGCAGTACTTC. Its protein product is CASSYLGVGRSYEQYF.

The chain recombines TRBV14 with TRBJ2-7; D assignment may be TRBD1 or TRBD2 (5 bases each). CDR1 SGHDN and CDR2 FVKESK come from the germline V gene. Trimming took 1 base from V and 0 from J, leaving 13 bases between them. The CDR3 loop spans 16 amino acids. The CDR3 DNA sequence: TGTGCCAGCAGCCAAGCACGTGACGGGACCTCCTACGAGCAGTACTTC. Its translation: CASSQARDGTSYEQYF. The full variable domain, in which reference TRBV14 and TRBJ2-7 provide the parts outside the CDR3, is EAGVTQFPSHSVIEKGQTVTLRCDPISGHDNLYWYRRVMGKEIKFLLHFVKESKQDESGMPNNRFLAERTGGTYSTLKVQPAELEDSGVYFCASSQARDGTSYEQYFGPGTRLTVT.

This chain connects TRBV18 to TRBJ1-6, with D unclear. V was shortened by 3 bases and J by 7 bases, with 10 bases between the two germline ends. This CDR3 has 14 amino acids. Germline V CDR1 and CDR2: KGHSH, LQKENI. This CDR3 is CASSPTDQNSPLHF. Written as DNA, the CDR3 is TGTGCCAGCTCACCTACGGACCAAAATTCACCCCTCCACTTT.

The V and J genes are TRBV10-2 and TRBJ2-4; 10 bases agree with TRBD1. The CDR3 runs 15 residues. CDR1 and CDR2 from the germline V gene are WSHSY and SAAADI. J lost 5 bases, V lost 0 bases, and 1 base had no gene match. CDR3 coding DNA: TGCGCCAGCAGTGAGTCGGGGACAGGGGAAAACATTCAGTACTTC. Protein: CASSESGTGENIQYF.

The chain couples TRBV6-7 to TRBJ1-2; unclear D gene. TRBV6-7 carries the ORF label, with uncertain function. V shed 5 bases and J shed 0 bases, with 13 bases lying between them. CDR3 length equals 15 residues. CDR3 loop: CASSEGWIANYGYTF. CDR3 DNA: TGTGCCAGCAGTGAAGGCTGGATTGCTAACTATGGCTACACCTTC.

V usage is TRBV18 and J usage is TRBJ1-4; 7 bases agree with TRBD1. V dropped 3 bases and J dropped 8; count of bases not matched to a gene: 12. The CDR3 runs to 16 residues. Germline-derived CDR1 and CDR2 are KGHSH and LQKENI. The CDR3 here is CASSPGTASPGEKLFF. The CDR3 coding sequence is TGTGCCAGCTCACCTGGGACAGCCTCTCCAGGGGAAAAACTGTTTTTT.

Of note for this clone: An end of the junction differs from the germline gene, which may be a read error. This chain links TRBV19 with TRBJ1-1; no reliable D call. The germline V gene has CDR1 LNHDA and CDR2 SQIVND (reference sequence). CDR3 length: 13 residues. This CDR3 is CASSIRENIEAFF. For the CDR3, the DNA is TGTGCCAGTAGTATTAGGGAAAACATTGAAGCTTTCTTT.

The genes are TRBV11-3 and TRBJ1-2, with D maybe TRBD1 (6 bases). This CDR3 has 14 amino acids. Trimming stripped 5 bases from V and 4 bases from J, with 14 bases between. Germline CDR1 is SGHNT and CDR2 is YENEEA. This CDR3 reads CASSQGNRAYGYTF. Written as DNA, the CDR3 is TGTGCCAGCAGCCAAGGCAACAGGGCCTATGGCTACACCTTC.

The J gene is TRBJ1-2, the V gene TRBV19; 10 bases agree with TRBD1. Germline V gene sequence: CDR1 LNHDA, CDR2 SQIVND (reference sequence). The trim removed 2 bases at V and 1 base at J, leaving 10 bases unmatched. The CDR3 length is 18 residues. CDR3 DNA sequence: TGTGCCAGTAGTATACGTCAAGTCGGGACAGGGGATAACTATGGCTACACCTTC. It yields the protein CASSIRQVGTGDNYGYTF.

V usage is TRBV7-6 and J usage is TRBJ1-2; D is perhaps TRBD1 (5 bases). CDR1 and CDR2 from the germline V gene are SGHVS and FNYEAQ. Trimming took 3 bases from V and 2 from J, leaving 10 bases between them. This CDR3 is built from 14 residues. As DNA, the CDR3 is TGTGCCAGCAGCTTGGCTGCAGGGAACTATGGCTACACCTTC. This codes for CASSLAAGNYGYTF.

The chain links TRBV29-1 to TRBJ1-2; D ambiguous. V lost 4 bases to trimming and J lost 2 bases, with 17 bases between them. Per the germline V gene, CDR1 is SQVTM and CDR2 is ANQGSEA. The CDR3 is made up of 15 amino acids. CDR3 in amino acids: CSVGKDPQLNYGYTF. The CDR3 coding sequence is TGCAGCGTTGGTAAAGACCCGCAATTAAACTATGGCTACACCTTC.

This chain connects TRBV19 to TRBJ1-5, with 9 bases lining up with TRBD1. The J segment lost 3 bases and the V segment lost 7 bases, leaving 10 bases of the junction unmatched. The CDR3 has 16 residues. Per the germline V gene, CDR1 is LNHDA and CDR2 is SQIVND (reference sequence). The CDR3 spells CASNFFRDRDNQPQHF. The CDR3 nucleotides are TGTGCCAGTAACTTCTTCCGGGACAGGGACAATCAGCCCCAGCATTTT.